This T cell receptor beta chain was found in a study of T cells in Graves' hyperthyroidism and ophthalmopathy. TCR beta CDR3 sequences were amplified from RNA transcripts. A set of HTBI primers served as the primers for a first-round RT-PCR of the TCR CDR3. One entry per CDR3 protein, called by TCRdb with MiXCR from the multiplex PCR reads. The sample has fewer than 550,000 distinct CDR3 sequences; 15% to 19% are singletons. The CDR3 totals 13 residues. The germline gives CDR1 SGHRS, CDR2 YFSETQ. V lost 4 bases to trimming and J lost 7 bases, with 11 bases between them. Sequencing was done on a sample of blood. This chain links TRBV5-1 with TRBJ2-2; a weak D match, TRBD1 (5 bases). The source of this sequence is a woman younger than 35 with Graves' hyperthyroidism. The CDR3 sequence: CASSGADVGELFF. For the CDR3, the DNA is TGCGCCAGCAGCGGGGCTGACGTCGGGGAGCTGTTTTTT.